These T cell receptor beta chains were read from a single sample in a study of blood T cell repertoires in COVID-19. TCRdb keeps only in-frame clones here, not all; method: immunoSEQ multiplex PCR. The profile shows 200,000 to 250,000 clones, about 83% of them singletons. The source material was peripheral blood. These receptors came from a man aged 45 to 65 with active or convalescent COVID-19. Each CDR3 is given with its conserved first and last residue. The D gene is left open where the match is weak. Clone size appears in some rows only: once, few, many, or a class for an expanded clone.

size,V,D,J,DNA,CDR3
-,TRBV4-2,TRBD2,TRBJ2-5,TGTGCCAGCAGCCAAGATGGGCTAGCGGGCGCCCAGTACTTC,CASSQDGLAGAQYF
-,TRBV5-1,-,TRBJ1-6,TGCGCCAGCAGCTTGGCAGGTAATAAGCCGGATTCACCCCTCCACTTT,CASSLAGNKPDSPLHF
-,TRBV5-1,-,TRBJ1-1,TGCGCCAGCAGCCGGGCAGGGTCGAACACTGAAGCTTTCTTT,CASSRAGSNTEAFF
-,TRBV5-4,TRBD1,TRBJ1-2,TGTGCCAGCAGCCCAGACAGGGGCTATGGCTACACCTTC,CASSPDRGYGYTF
-,TRBV19,TRBD1,TRBJ1-1,TGTGCCACCAAGGACAGGATAAACACTGAAGCTTTCTTT,CATKDRINTEAFF
-,TRBV5-6,TRBD2,TRBJ2-1,TGTGCCAGCCAAGCGGGAGGGTACAATGAGCAGTTCTTC,CASQAGGYNEQFF
-,TRBV5-1,TRBD2,TRBJ2-7,TGCGCCAGCAGCTTTATTCCTCCGGGACTAGCGGCCACAAAGGTCTACGAGCAGTACTTC,CASSFIPPGLAATKVYEQYF
-,TRBV3-1/TRBV3-2,-,TRBJ1-6,TGTGCCAGCAGCCTCACAGTGAGCTCCTATAATTCACCCCTCCACTTT,CASSLTVSSYNSPLHF
-,TRBV19,-,TRBJ1-1,TGTGCCAGTAGTCCCTGGGGGCGGAACACTGAAGCTTTCTTT,CASSPWGRNTEAFF
-,TRBV5-1,-,TRBJ2-3,TGCGCCAGCAGCTTGGCTACAGATACGCAGTATTTT,CASSLATDTQYF
-,TRBV6-5,-,TRBJ1-2,TGTGCCAGCAGTCTGCAGGGGCGCAACTATGGCTACACCTTC,CASSLQGRNYGYTF
-,TRBV6-5,-,TRBJ1-1,TGTGCCAGCAGTTCCTATATGAACACTGAAGCTTTCTTT,CASSSYMNTEAFF
-,TRBV27,-,TRBJ1-6,TGTGCCAGCAGGTCGACAGGCATTGGTTCACCCCTCCACTTT,CASRSTGIGSPLHF
-,TRBV7-9,TRBD1,TRBJ1-4,TGTGCCAGCAGCTCGGCGACAGGGCGAAATGAAAAACTGTTTTTT,CASSSATGRNEKLFF
-,TRBV5-1,TRBD2,TRBJ2-5,TGCGCCAGCAGCCCGATGGCGGGGGGACAAGAGACCCAGTACTTC,CASSPMAGGQETQYF
-,TRBV24-1,TRBD2,TRBJ2-1,TGTGCCACCAGAGGGACTAGCGGCTCCTACAATGAGCAGTTCTTC,CATRGTSGSYNEQFF
-,TRBV11-3,TRBD2,TRBJ2-2,TGTGCCAGCAGCTCGGGCGGATGGGGGGGAAGTTCCACCGGGGAGCTGTTTTTT,CASSSGGWGGSSTGELFF
-,TRBV5-1,-,TRBJ2-3,TGCGCCAGCAGCTTGGGCTGGGGCCCTACTAGCACAGATACGCAGTATTTT,CASSLGWGPTSTDTQYF
-,TRBV9,TRBD2,TRBJ2-3,TGTGCCAGCAGCGCTGACGTGGGACTAGCGGGTATACCTAGCACAGATACGCAGTATTTT,CASSADVGLAGIPSTDTQYF
-,TRBV10-3,-,TRBJ1-6,TGTGCCATCAGTGAAATTGGGGCGGTAAAAGGGAATTCACCCCTCCACTTT,CAISEIGAVKGNSPLHF
few,TRBV7-9,TRBD1,TRBJ2-1,TGTGCCAGCACCATCGCACAGGGGACCATACTACTCAATGAGCAGTTCTTC,CASTIAQGTILLNEQFF
few,TRBV3-1/TRBV3-2,-,TRBJ1-1,TGTGCCAGCAGCCAACATCGGGGTTCGCGAGTGAACACTGAAGCTTTCTTT,CASSQHRGSRVNTEAFF
-,TRBV13,TRBD1,TRBJ2-3,TGTGCCAGCAGCCTCCGGACAGGGGGAAGAGGTTTGGATACGCAGTATTTT,CASSLRTGGRGLDTQYF
-,TRBV5-5,-,TRBJ2-7,TGTGCCAGCAGCCCCGTAAAATATCAGGGGTACGAGCAGTACTTC,CASSPVKYQGYEQYF
-,TRBV13,TRBD1,TRBJ1-5,TGTGCCAGCAGCGAACAGGGGGCTAATCAGCCCCAGCATTTT,CASSEQGANQPQHF
-,TRBV11-2,-,TRBJ2-7,TGTGCCAGCAGCTTAACCGGGCGCGGGGAGCAGTACTTC,CASSLTGRGEQYF
once,TRBV3-1/TRBV3-2,TRBD1,TRBJ1-3,TGTGCCAGCAGCCTTAGACAGGGGATCTCTGGAAACACCATATATTTT,CASSLRQGISGNTIYF
-,TRBV7-6,-,TRBJ1-4,TGTGCCAGCAGCGCGTGGGACACCCGGGCTAATGAAAAACTGTTTTTT,CASSAWDTRANEKLFF
-,TRBV29-1,TRBD1,TRBJ1-3,TGCAGCGCCGGGACAGCTCGAAACACCATATATTTT,CSAGTARNTIYF
-,TRBV7-2,-,TRBJ2-5,TGTGCCAGCAGCTTAGGGGGGCTAGCGACCCAGTACTTC,CASSLGGLATQYF
few,TRBV7-6,TRBD1,TRBJ1-1,TGTGCCAGCAGCTTAGGGGACAGGGAAAACACTGAAGCTTTCTTT,CASSLGDRENTEAFF
-,TRBV9,-,TRBJ2-7,TGTGCCAGCAGCGTAGGGTCTAGCAGCGGCGAGCAGTACTTC,CASSVGSSSGEQYF
-,TRBV5-1,-,TRBJ2-3,TGCGCCAGCAGCGGGGACTCCACAGATACGCAGTATTTT,CASSGDSTDTQYF
-,TRBV6-5,-,TRBJ1-4,TGTGCCAGCAGCCCCCGACAGGAGATTGAAAAACTGTTTTTT,CASSPRQEIEKLFF
-,TRBV19,-,TRBJ1-1,TGTGCCAGTAGCGAACAGGCGAACACTGAAGCTTTCTTT,CASSEQANTEAFF